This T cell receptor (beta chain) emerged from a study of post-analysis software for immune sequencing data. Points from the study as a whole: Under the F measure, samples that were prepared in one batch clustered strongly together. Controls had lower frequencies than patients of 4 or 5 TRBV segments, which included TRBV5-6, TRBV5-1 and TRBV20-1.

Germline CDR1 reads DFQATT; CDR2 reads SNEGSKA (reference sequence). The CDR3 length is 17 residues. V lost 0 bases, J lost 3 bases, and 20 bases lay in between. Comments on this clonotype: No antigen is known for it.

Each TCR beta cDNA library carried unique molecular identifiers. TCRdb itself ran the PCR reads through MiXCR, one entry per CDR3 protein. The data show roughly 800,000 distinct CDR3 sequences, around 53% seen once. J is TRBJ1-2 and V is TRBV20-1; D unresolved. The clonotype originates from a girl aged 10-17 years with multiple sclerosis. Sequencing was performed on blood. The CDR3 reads CSARDGGFERVDYGYTF. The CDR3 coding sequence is TGCAGTGCTAGAGATGGCGGGTTCGAAAGGGTCGACTATGGCTACACCTTC.